The rows below give T cell receptor beta chains drawn from one sample of a study of blood T cell repertoires in COVID-19. Data came from immunoSEQ multiplex PCR; TCRdb stores just in-frame clones and leaves some out. This table holds about 52,000 clones, about 82% found once. Material for sequencing was peripheral blood. These receptor sequences come from a woman of 80 years or more with acute or convalescent COVID-19. Each CDR3 is given with its conserved first and last residue. D genes are given only for firm matches. Expanded clones are given a class, and other clones once, few, many or no size at all.

D | J | size | V | CDR3 | DNA
- | TRBJ1-2 | few | TRBV4-1 | CASSQAGQDGYTF | TGCGCCAGCAGCCAAGCGGGACAAGATGGCTACACCTTC
- | TRBJ2-7 | - | TRBV15 | CATSRDRSSYEQYF | TGTGCCACCAGCAGAGATCGGAGCTCCTACGAGCAGTACTTC
TRBD1 | TRBJ2-7 | - | TRBV2 | CASSLSIRDRGTGEQYF | TGTGCCAGCAGTCTAAGTATCCGGGACAGGGGCACGGGGGAGCAGTACTTC
- | TRBJ2-1 | - | TRBV7-9 | CASSPLSGEQFF | TGTGCCAGCAGCCCCCTCTCAGGGGAGCAGTTCTTC
- | TRBJ2-7 | few | TRBV9 | CASRPGESGEQYF | TGTGCCAGCCGACCAGGGGAGTCGGGGGAGCAGTACTTC
- | TRBJ2-2 | - | TRBV19 | CASSAGSWGWGKADTGELFF | TGTGCCAGTAGCGCAGGCAGCTGGGGCTGGGGCAAAGCAGACACCGGGGAGCTGTTTTTT
TRBD1 | TRBJ1-3 | - | TRBV16 | CASSQQGGQALFGAIYF | TGTGCCAGCAGCCAGCAAGGCGGACAGGCCTTGTTTGGAGCCATATATTTT
TRBD2 | TRBJ2-1 | - | TRBV5-4 | CASSPAGGRDEQFF | TGTGCCAGCAGCCCGGCGGGGGGAAGGGATGAGCAGTTCTTC
- | TRBJ1-1 | - | TRBV6-1 | CASSENDRDTEAFF | TGTGCCAGCAGTGAAAACGATCGGGACACTGAAGCTTTCTTT
TRBD2 | TRBJ2-3 | - | TRBV30 | CAWNPSGTGTDTQYF | TGTGCCTGGAACCCTAGCGGGACGGGCACAGATACGCAGTATTTT
- | TRBJ2-1 | - | TRBV20-1 | CSASLREWSYNEQFF | TGCAGTGCTAGTCTGCGAGAGTGGTCCTACAATGAGCAGTTCTTC
- | TRBJ2-3 | - | TRBV5-6 | CASSLGGHTDTQYF | TGTGCCAGCAGCTTGGGCGGGCACACAGATACGCAGTATTTT
- | TRBJ1-5 | - | TRBV3-1/TRBV3-2 | CASSQGTEGQPQHF | TGTGCCAGCAGCCAAGGGACAGAAGGTCAGCCCCAGCATTTT
- | TRBJ1-2 | - | TRBV18 | CASSPSVGYTF | TGTGCCAGCTCACCCTCGGTGGGCTACACCTTC
TRBD1 | TRBJ1-5 | - | TRBV29-1 | CSTRDRGGNQPQHF | TGCAGCACCCGGGACAGGGGGGGCAATCAGCCCCAGCATTTT
TRBD1 | TRBJ2-7 | - | TRBV14 | CASSLPGQGPYEQYF | TGTGCCAGCAGCCTGCCGGGACAGGGCCCCTACGAGCAGTACTTC
- | TRBJ1-6 | - | TRBV6-1 | CASSEADRFGSPLHF | TGTGCCAGCAGTGAGGCGGATCGGTTTGGGTCACCCCTCCACTTT
- | TRBJ1-2 | few | TRBV7-6 | CASSARGGYGYTF | TGTGCCAGCAGCGCAAGGGGGGGGTATGGCTACACCTTC
- | TRBJ1-4 | - | TRBV6-5 | CASSSGGVGKKLFF | TGTGCCAGCAGTTCGGGCGGGGTAGGAAAAAAACTGTTTTTT
- | TRBJ1-2 | - | TRBV28 | CASGDLGGLVYGYTF | TGTGCCTCCGGTGACCTCGGAGGATTGGTCTATGGCTACACCTTC
- | TRBJ2-1 | - | TRBV12-3/TRBV12-4 | CASSQGYNEQFF | TGTGCCAGCAGTCAGGGGTACAATGAGCAGTTCTTC
- | TRBJ2-2 | - | TRBV7-6 | CASSKTTRGPSTGELFF | TGTGCCAGCAGCAAGACGACTAGGGGCCCTAGCACCGGGGAGCTGTTTTTT
- | TRBJ2-5 | - | TRBV3-1/TRBV3-2 | CASSQSQRETQYF | TGTGCCAGCAGCCAAAGTCAGCGCGAGACCCAGTACTTC
- | TRBJ1-5 | - | TRBV7-8 | CASSQGGGGNQPQHF | TGTGCCAGCAGCCAAGGCGGGGGTGGCAATCAGCCCCAGCATTTT
TRBD2 | TRBJ2-2 | - | TRBV27 | CASSLGLLAGAYTGELFF | TGTGCCAGCAGTTTAGGATTATTAGCGGGAGCCTATACCGGGGAGCTGTTTTTT
TRBD2 | TRBJ2-1 | - | TRBV18 | CASSPGLAGFHNEQFF | TGTGCCAGCTCACCCGGACTAGCGGGTTTCCACAATGAGCAGTTCTTC
- | TRBJ1-4 | - | TRBV30 | CAWTPPGVTNEKLFF | TGTGCCTGGACTCCCCCAGGGGTAACAAATGAAAAACTGTTTTTT